Presented here are 14 T cell receptor beta chains from one specimen sequenced in a study of regulatory T cells in long-lasting Graves disease. With iRepertoire HTBI primers and Arm-PCR of CDR3 regions, TCR beta libraries were built. In TCRdb, the multiplex PCR reads were re-called with MiXCR into one record per CDR3 protein. The table has about 400,000 distinct CDR3 sequences, 15% seen once. Regarding time point: newly diagnosed GD, antithyroid drugs for less than 3 months. The TCR library was prepared using RNA isolated from PBMCs. This sample was also put to use in a study of T cells in Graves' hyperthyroidism and ophthalmopathy.

This specimen was peripheral blood mononuclear cells (PBMCs), taken at new diagnosis, from a patient treated with antithyroid drugs. These receptors all stem from a woman aged 40 to 55 with Graves disease.

This clonotype was seen more than once but under ten times. The chain is built from TRBV18 and TRBJ1-1; the D is unclear. The CDR3 has 13 residues. Between the trimmed V and J ends, which lost 5 bases and 1 base, there was a span of 8 bases. Looked up from germline, CDR1 is KGHSH and CDR2 is LQKENI. For the CDR3, the DNA is TGTGCCAGCTCATCGGACTGGAACACTGAAGCTTTCTTT. It codes for CASSSDWNTEAFF.

This clonotype came up a few times. The chain couples TRBV7-3 to TRBJ1-1; a weak D match, TRBD1 (6 bases). Per germline, CDR1 SGHTA and CDR2 FQGTGA. The CDR3 has 14 amino acids. V lost 2 bases to trimming and J lost 7 bases, with 14 bases between them. The CDR3 nucleotides read TGTGCCAGCAGCTTAGGCGGGGGGCAAGGTGAAGCTTTCTTT. Its translation is CASSLGGGQGEAFF.

With regard to this clonotype: Being one base from a much bigger clone, this may be a read error. The V call is TRBV28, the J call TRBJ1-5, with D perhaps matching TRBD1 (6 bases). The CDR3 contains 16 residues. CDR1 is MDHEN and CDR2 is SYDVKM in the germline V gene. CDR3 in DNA: TGTGCCAGCAGGTTATATTGGGGGCAGCTGAATCAGCCCCAGCATTTT. Translating it yields CASRLYWGQLNQPQHF.

This clonotype came up once. The gene calls are TRBV9 and TRBJ1-2; 11 positions match TRBD1. CDR1 is SGDLS, CDR2 YYNGEE, per germline. Trimming cost V 4 bases and J 8 bases; bases outside gene matches: 7. The CDR3 totals 14 residues. The DNA of the CDR3 is TGTGCCAGCAGCTCCCTGGGACAGGGGGACGGCTACACCTTC. As protein: CASSSLGQGDGYTF.

The sample holds many counts of this clonotype. The CDR3 protein is CASSWGGEPYNEQFF. The DNA of the CDR3 is TGTGCCAGCAGCTGGGGGGGGGAGCCCTACAATGAGCAGTTCTTC. The chain has TRBV7-2 and TRBJ2-1, with 7 bases lining up with TRBD2. The CDR3 length is 15 residues. Germline trimming cut 4 bases from V and 2 bases from J; bases unmatched to any gene: 5. Germline loops: CDR1 SGHTA, CDR2 FQGNSA.

The chain carries TRBV19 and TRBJ1-2, with 11 nucleotides matching TRBD1. V shed 7 bases, J shed 3 bases, and the junction held 7 bases outside the gene matches. Germline CDR1 reads LNHDA; CDR2 reads SQIVND (reference sequence). The CDR3 is 15 residues long. This chain's CDR3 is CASNAMGQGDYGYTF. CDR3 DNA sequence: TGTGCCAGTAACGCGATGGGACAGGGGGACTATGGCTACACCTTC.

This clonotype was recorded at least ten times. The V gene is TRBV7-3, the J gene TRBJ2-3; 8 nucleotides line up with TRBD2. The CDR3 has 15 residues. Germline V lookup: CDR1 SGHTA, CDR2 FQGTGA. V lost 5 bases to trimming and J lost 3 bases; unmatched junction nucleotides: 7. Here the CDR3 reads CASSPSGGETDTQYF. CDR3 coding DNA: TGTGCCAGCAGCCCATCGGGGGGGGAGACAGATACGCAGTATTTT.

This clonotype was observed a few times. This chain connects TRBV19 to TRBJ2-3, with D hard to call. Trimming took 6 bases from V and 0 from J, leaving 10 bases between them. This CDR3 is built from 14 residues. Germline values: CDR1 LNHDA, CDR2 SQIVND (reference sequence). CDR3 protein: CASRNRASTDTQYF. Written as DNA, the CDR3 is TGTGCCAGTAGGAACAGAGCTAGCACAGATACGCAGTATTTT.

As concerns this clonotype: One end of the junction is discordant with germline, which a read error may explain. V gene TRBV6-2 or TRBV6-3 combines with J gene TRBJ1-5, with D possibly TRBD1 on 5 matching bases. The germline V gene encodes CDR1 MNHEY and CDR2 SVGEGT. The CDR3 runs 13 residues. The CDR3 DNA is TGTGCCAGCAGGGTAGGGGAGAATCAGCCCCGGCATTTT. It is translated as CASRVGENQPRHF.

This clonotype has at least ten counts. J is TRBJ1-3 and V is TRBV14; no firm D call. CDR3 length equals 14 residues. With 4 bases removed from V and 2 bases from J, the gap between germline ends came to 9 bases. CDR1 is SGHDN and CDR2 is FVKESK in the germline V gene. CDR3 region: CASSPLGPGNTIYF. The CDR3 DNA follows: TGTGCCAGCAGCCCACTGGGTCCTGGAAACACCATATATTTT.

The table lists this clonotype with many counts. The DNA of the CDR3 is TGTGCCAGCAGTAATTCCGGAGGGTCGCGGGAAAAACTGTTTTTT. Translating it yields CASSNSGGSREKLFF. The chain combines TRBV13 with TRBJ1-4; D is uncertain. Germline CDR1 is PRHDT and CDR2 is FYEKMQ (reference sequence). The CDR3 contains 15 residues. V was shortened by 6 bases and J by 8 bases, with 19 bases between the two germline ends.

This clonotype was recorded many times. V is TRBV3-1 and J is TRBJ2-5; 9 bases line up with TRBD2. The V segment lost 5 bases and the J segment 3 bases; nucleotides outside the gene matches: 13. Germline values: CDR1 LGHDT, CDR2 YNNKEL (reference sequence). CDR3 size: 17 residues. Written as DNA, the CDR3 is TGTGCCAGCAGCGGGGCCCTTAGCGGGAGAGGGAAAGAGACCCAGTACTTC. Protein sequence: CASSGALSGRGKETQYF.

This clonotype was observed at least ten times. The V call is TRBV30, the J call TRBJ1-5, with a tentative D call TRBD1 (6 bases). Germline V gene data show CDR1 as GTSNPN and CDR2 as SVGIG (reference sequence). V lost 4 bases and J 4 bases, leaving 11 bases between the germline ends. This CDR3 is built from 13 residues. CDR3 region: CAWTGASNQPQHF. CDR3 DNA: TGTGCCTGGACAGGGGCCTCTAATCAGCCCCAGCATTTT.

This clonotype was counted many times. The chain has TRBV7-8 and TRBJ2-5, with TRBD1 matching over 10 bases. The junction had 6 bases not matched to a gene; V was cut back by 2 bases and J by 3 bases. Germline assignment: CDR1 SGHVS and CDR2 FQNEAQ. There are 16 residues in the CDR3. This chain's CDR3 is CASSLIRQGAEETQYF. The CDR3 DNA is TGTGCCAGCAGCTTAATTCGACAGGGGGCGGAAGAGACCCAGTACTTC.